This TCR beta chain derives from a study of neurological immune-mediated disorders. Indicated time point: technical triplicate 3. TCRdb called the 5' RACE reads again in MiXCR, with one record for every CDR3 protein. The sample yields about 44,000 distinct CDR3 sequences, 20% to 25% seen once. This clonotype showed up many times. The sequence was obtained from a man in his 60s with HTLV-1-associated myelopathy (HAM/TSP). Sequenced sample: PBMCs.

In DNA form, the CDR3 reads TGCGCCAGCAGCTTGGCCCCGGGACAGAACTACGAGCAGTACTTC. Its protein is CASSLAPGQNYEQYF. The V gene is TRBV5-1, the J gene TRBJ2-7, with 7 bases aligning to TRBD1. V shed 0 bases, J shed 3 bases, and the junction held 6 bases outside the gene matches. Germline lookup yields CDR1 SGHRS and CDR2 YFSETQ. The CDR3 is made up of 15 amino acids.